These 8 T cell receptor beta chains came from one sample sequenced in a study of cytomegalovirus exposure and HLA in healthy donors. The PCR employed 60 Vbeta primers together with 13 Jbeta primers. Some clones are missing from TCRdb's copy, which holds only in-frame ones; the method was immunoSEQ multiplex PCR. Of approximately 120,000 clones in the sample, approximately 85% were seen once. The sample comprised PBMCs. The source of these receptors is a woman aged 30 to 39 in good health and CMV-seropositive.

The chain has TRBV2 and TRBJ1-1, with 8 bases aligning to TRBD1. With V trimmed by 4 bases and J by 1 base, 5 bases remained unmatched. The V gene's germline CDR1 is SNHLY and CDR2 FYNNEI. The CDR3 spans 15 residues. CDR3 protein: CASSGTGMGNTEAFF. The CDR3 DNA reads as TGTGCCAGCAGTGGGACAGGGATGGGGAACACTGAAGCTTTCTTT.

The chain has TRBV5-6 and TRBJ1-3; the D gene is possibly TRBD1 (5 bases). The CDR3 runs 15 residues. The germline gives CDR1 SGHDT, CDR2 YYEEEE. The germline V and J ends were trimmed by 2 bases and 0 bases, with 9 bases remaining between them. As DNA, the CDR3 is TGTGCCAGCAGCTTAACAGGAACCTCTGGAAACACCATATATTTT. It translates to CASSLTGTSGNTIYF.

The chain uses TRBV7-9 and TRBJ1-2, with D maybe TRBD1 (6 bases). This CDR3 spans 18 amino acids. Looked up from germline, CDR1 is SEHNR and CDR2 is FQNEAQ (reference sequence). V lost 5 bases and J lost 4, with 26 bases in between. The CDR3 DNA follows: TGTGCCAGCAGCCGCCTTTTTACCGGGACAACTAACCGCTATGGCTACACCTTC. Translated: CASSRLFTGTTNRYGYTF.

In regard to this clone: The CDR3 does not close with the conserved phenylalanine or tryptophan, likely indicating a read error. The V and J genes are TRBV7-9 and TRBJ1-4, with D tentatively TRBD1 (5 bases). Germline assignment: CDR1 SEHNR and CDR2 FQNEAQ (reference sequence). This CDR3 comprises 16 residues. The V end lost 2 bases, the J end lost 5 bases, and 15 bases lay between the germline ends. CDR3 sequence: CASSLSFDRPNEKLFL. The CDR3, as DNA: TGTGCCAGCAGCTTAAGTTTCGACAGACCAAATGAAAAACTGTTTCTT.

A remark on this clone: One end of the junction is discordant with germline, which a read error may explain. The rearrangement uses TRBV2 and TRBJ1-2, with D uncertain. CDR1 is SNHLY, CDR2 FYNNEI, per germline. This CDR3 is built from 15 residues. The CDR3 loop reads CASSEGLMIDYGCTF. The CDR3 bases are TGTGCCAGCAGTGAGGGTCTAATGATTGACTATGGCTGCACCTTC.

The chain carries TRBV30 and TRBJ1-2; 9 positions agree with TRBD1. Looked up from germline, CDR1 is GTSNPN and CDR2 is SVGIG (reference sequence). The V segment lost 6 bases and the J segment 2 bases; nucleotides outside the gene matches: 13. CDR3 size: 16 residues. The CDR3 sequence is CACSTGQGLGNYGYTF. For the CDR3, the DNA is TGTGCCTGCTCCACGGGACAGGGCCTCGGGAACTATGGCTACACCTTC.

V is TRBV6-5 and J is TRBJ2-7; unclear D gene. From germline, CDR1 is MNHEY and CDR2 SVGAGI. Trimming cost V 0 bases and J 6 bases, with 12 bases left between them. The CDR3 covers 14 residues. As DNA, the CDR3 is TGTGCCAGCAGTTACTCGATGACACTTGGCGAGCAGTACTTC. Protein product: CASSYSMTLGEQYF.

CDR3 in amino acids: CASSLTGPGTEAFF. In DNA form, the CDR3 reads TGTGCCAGCTCTCTGACAGGTCCGGGCACTGAAGCTTTCTTT. This rearrangement joins TRBV18 to TRBJ1-1; D is possibly TRBD1 (6 bases). The V end lost 6 bases, the J end lost 4 bases, and 15 bases lay between the germline ends. The CDR3 totals 14 residues. Germline assignment: CDR1 KGHSH and CDR2 LQKENI.